This TCR beta chain was captured in a study of blood T cell repertoires in COVID-19. The protocol was immunoSEQ multiplex PCR, while the TCRdb copy is restricted to in-frame clones and leaves out a portion. Counted here are 120,000 or so clones, about four fifths occurring once; the ten biggest clones make up around 17%. Concerning this clone: The sample holds other DNA sequences that translate to the same CDR3.

Germline-derived CDR1 and CDR2 are GTSNPN and SVGIG (reference sequence). V was cut by 1 base and J by 4 bases, with 13 bases left in between. CDR3 length equals 14 residues. What was sequenced was peripheral blood. The gene calls are TRBV30 and TRBJ1-1, with D perhaps TRBD1 (5 bases). The TCR was taken from a woman aged 45-60 years with acute or convalescent COVID-19. The CDR3 nucleotides read TGTGCCTGGAGTGCGCGGGGGTGGGGCACTGAAGCTTTCTTT. This translates into CAWSARGWGTEAFF.